The 5 T cell receptor beta chains listed next were all sequenced from one sample in a study of T cells in localized non-small cell lung cancer (dated by TCRdb to the early 2020s). The library was made by the immunoSEQ multiplex PCR assay. The table was pulled from immuneACCESS by TCRdb, which kept in-frame rearrangements only. Such tables lose some clones; where checked, under half of the loss comes from unresolved V genes, and the rest has no known cause. For this sample there are about 35,000 clones; more than 85% appear just once. The ten largest account for roughly 10% of the sample. The sequenced sample was peripheral blood mononuclear cells, obtained before any cancer treatment. The receptors here all came from a female donor over 55 with stage II lung adenocarcinoma.

The chain recombines TRBV5-1 with TRBJ1-6; 7 bases agree with TRBD1. With V trimmed by 4 bases and J by 5 bases, 6 bases remained unmatched. Germline lookup yields CDR1 SGHRS and CDR2 YFSETQ. The CDR3 spans 15 residues. Here the CDR3 DNA reads TGCGCCAGCAGCAACACAGGGGCACATAATTCACCCCTCCACTTT. This gives the protein CASSNTGAHNSPLHF.

This clone has more than one count but fewer than ten. The chain is built from TRBV30 and TRBJ1-1, with D possibly being TRBD1 (6 bases). This CDR3 comprises 15 residues. Between the trimmed V and J ends, which lost 0 bases and 11 bases, there was a span of 22 bases. Per germline, CDR1 GTSNPN and CDR2 SVGIG (reference sequence). CDR3 amino acids: CAWSVRGMTGTTAFF. Written as DNA, the CDR3 is TGTGCCTGGAGTGTACGAGGGATGACGGGGACAACGGCTTTCTTT.

The genes are TRBV6-5 and TRBJ1-4; D gene uncertain. Per germline, CDR1 MNHEY and CDR2 SVGAGI. The V end was cut by 2 bases, the J end by 0 bases, with 10 bases between. This CDR3 has 16 amino acids. CDR3 protein: CASSYEGGTTNEKLFF. As DNA, the CDR3 is TGTGCCAGCAGTTACGAGGGAGGGACAACTAATGAAAAACTGTTTTTT.

The V gene is TRBV28, the J gene TRBJ1-4; D unclear. Germline lookup yields CDR1 MDHEN and CDR2 SYDVKM. CDR3 length equals 13 residues. Trimming left V 3 bases short and J 8 bases short, with 10 bases between. CDR3 sequence (DNA): TGTGCCAGCAGTTTGCGGGCCTGGGAAAAACTGTTTTTT. The encoded protein is CASSLRAWEKLFF.

This clone was seen only once. The rearrangement links TRBV19 to TRBJ2-1; 8 bases are shared with TRBD2. The CDR3 spans 15 residues. Germline V gives CDR1 LNHDA, CDR2 SQIVND (reference sequence). With 10 bases clipped from V and 5 bases from J, the junction kept 13 bases outside the gene matches. The CDR3 reads CATWSGRGPNNEQFF. CDR3 in DNA: TGTGCCACCTGGAGCGGGAGAGGGCCAAACAATGAGCAGTTCTTC.